The sequence of this TCR beta chain was determined in a study of low-dose radiotherapy and immunotherapy resistance in tumors. Study summary: With fractions of 0.5 Gy given every 2 weeks, Cohort 1 accumulated a total of 6.5 Gy. Every two weeks, cyclophosphamide 200 mg/m2 was infused one day before radiation plus immunotherapy. For four cycles from cycle 1 day 1, patients took 300 mg oral aspirin daily.

Time point described: after trial treatment. Treatment indicated: LDRT plus nivolumab, ipilimumab, low-dose cyclophosphamide and aspirin (RACIN trial). Donors, who were enrolled in a single-arm phase I dose-escalation trial, received nivolumab, ipilimumab, aspirin, low-dose cyclophosphamide and low-dose radiotherapy. The V gene's germline CDR1 is MNHNS and CDR2 SASEGT. Trimming took 5 bases from V and 4 from J; bases not matched to a gene: 7. The length of the CDR3 is 14 residues. This clonotype was seen at least ten times. First-strand cDNA relied on TRAV- and TRBV-specific primers spanning alpha and beta chains. With a constant-region primer and a V-primer adapter, TCRs were subjected to 20 PCR cycles of amplification. TCRdb ran MiXCR on the reads and lists one entry per CDR3 protein. The sample lists under 70,000 distinct CDR3 sequences; less than 30% were seen once.

This chain uses TRBV6-1 with TRBJ2-5; the match to TRBD2 covers 7 bases. This specimen was PBMCs, taken after low-dose radiotherapy plus immunotherapy. This TCR was sampled from a male donor with prostate cancer. The CDR3 sequence: CASSTNPGGETQYF. Written as DNA, the CDR3 is TGTGCCAGCAGTACAAACCCGGGGGGAGAGACCCAGTACTTC.